This TCR beta chain was captured by sequencing in a study of shared clonotypes between healthy human individuals. Study information: The people who gave samples were a couple of women and a few men aged 18 to 49.

Concerning this clone: Its antigen remains unknown. In the same sample, other DNA sequences code for this CDR3.

Cells designated naive CD8 were CD45RO-negative and were positively selected for CCR7, with terminally differentiated effector memory CD45RA+ cells excluded. The study enrolled healthy HIV-negative adults without recent acute infections or vaccinations as donors. Study-wide results and limits: The sharing of approximately 4.6% of naive CD4 clonotypes was seen across a few donors. Clonotypes shared by all four donors outscored non-shared clonotypes in generation probability.

Method: immunoSEQ multiplex PCR; TCRdb's copy keeps in-frame clones and lacks some. The data show approximately 1.9 million clones, with 85% to 95% seen just once and more than 1.5% held by the top ten. The sequence was obtained from a man aged 18 to 35 in good health. Some clones in this sample may be carry-over from other donors' samples. The sequenced sample consisted of naive CD8+ T cells from PBMCs.

The DNA for the CDR3 is TGTGCCAGCAGCGTATGGGGAACCGGGGAGCTGTTTTTT. This translates into CASSVWGTGELFF. The chain carries TRBV9 and TRBJ2-2; D unresolved. The CDR3 has 13 residues. In germline, CDR1 is SGDLS, CDR2 YYNGEE. V was shortened by 1 base and J by 5 bases, with 6 bases between the two germline ends.